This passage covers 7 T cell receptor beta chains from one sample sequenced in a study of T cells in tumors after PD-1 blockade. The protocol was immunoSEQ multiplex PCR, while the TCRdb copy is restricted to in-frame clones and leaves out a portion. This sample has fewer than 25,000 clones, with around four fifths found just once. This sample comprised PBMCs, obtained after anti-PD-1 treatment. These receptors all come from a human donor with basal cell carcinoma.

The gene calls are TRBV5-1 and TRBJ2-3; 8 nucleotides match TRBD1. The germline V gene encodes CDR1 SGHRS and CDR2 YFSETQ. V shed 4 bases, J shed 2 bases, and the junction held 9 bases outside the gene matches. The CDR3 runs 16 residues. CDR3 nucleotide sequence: TGCGCCAGCAGCCGCCCGGGACAGGAATACACAGATACGCAGTATTTT. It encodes CASSRPGQEYTDTQYF. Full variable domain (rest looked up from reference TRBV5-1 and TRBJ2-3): KAGVTQTPRYLIKTRGQQVTLSCSPISGHRSVSWYQQTPGQGLQFLFEYFSETQRNKGNFPGRFSGRQFSNSRSEMNVSTLELGDSALYLCASSRPGQEYTDTQYFGPGTRLTVL.

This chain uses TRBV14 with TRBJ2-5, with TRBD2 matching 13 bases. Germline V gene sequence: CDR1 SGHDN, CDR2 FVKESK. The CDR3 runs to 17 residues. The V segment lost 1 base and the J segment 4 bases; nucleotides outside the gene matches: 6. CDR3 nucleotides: TGTGCCAGCAGCCAAGGTCCCGGACTAGCGGGGGTAGAGACCCAGTACTTC. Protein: CASSQGPGLAGVETQYF.

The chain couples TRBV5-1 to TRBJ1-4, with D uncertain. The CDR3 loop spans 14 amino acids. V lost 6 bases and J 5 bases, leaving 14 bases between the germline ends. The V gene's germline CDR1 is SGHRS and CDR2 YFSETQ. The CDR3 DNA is TGCGCCAGCACCAAGGACTCACCAAATGAAAAACTGTTTTTT. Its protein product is CASTKDSPNEKLFF.

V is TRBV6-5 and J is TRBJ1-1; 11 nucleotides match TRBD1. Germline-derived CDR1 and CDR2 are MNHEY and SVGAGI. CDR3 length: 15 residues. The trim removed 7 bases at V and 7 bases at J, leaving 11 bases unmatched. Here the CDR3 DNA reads TGTGCCAGCAAAAAGGACAGGGGGCCGTGGAATGAAGCTTTCTTT. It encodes CASKKDRGPWNEAFF.

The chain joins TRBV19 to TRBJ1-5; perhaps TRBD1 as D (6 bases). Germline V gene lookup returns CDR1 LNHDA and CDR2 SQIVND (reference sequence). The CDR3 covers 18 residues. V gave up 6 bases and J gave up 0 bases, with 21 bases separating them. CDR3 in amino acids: CASRRTVGGTYSNQPQHF. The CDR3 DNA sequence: TGTGCCAGTAGAAGGACAGTCGGCGGAACATATAGCAATCAGCCCCAGCATTTT.

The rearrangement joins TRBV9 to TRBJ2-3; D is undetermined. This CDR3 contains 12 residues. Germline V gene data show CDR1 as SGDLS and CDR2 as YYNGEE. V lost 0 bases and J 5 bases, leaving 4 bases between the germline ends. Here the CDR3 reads CASSVVGDTQYF. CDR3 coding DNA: TGTGCCAGCAGCGTAGTCGGAGATACGCAGTATTTT. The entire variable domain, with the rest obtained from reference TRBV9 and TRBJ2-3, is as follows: DSGVTQTPKHLITATGQRVTLRCSPRSGDLSVYWYQQSLDQGLQFLIQYYNGEERAKGNILERFSAQQFPDLHSELNLSSLELGDSALYFCASSVVGDTQYFGPGTRLTVL.

The CDR3 sequence is CASSLRGRGNQPQHF. The CDR3 DNA is TGTGCCAGCAGCTTACGGGGGCGCGGCAATCAGCCCCAGCATTTT. The rearrangement joins TRBV5-6 to TRBJ1-5; D perhaps matches TRBD1 (6 bases). From germline, CDR1 is SGHDT and CDR2 YYEEEE. V shed 2 bases and J shed 2 bases, with 11 bases lying between them. The CDR3 has 15 amino acids.